This record looks at one TCR beta chain sequence and its context. This record belongs to a study of regulatory T cells in long-lasting Graves disease. Time point: newly diagnosed GD, antithyroid drugs for less than 3 months. Following extraction of RNA from PBMCs, that RNA was used to make the TCR library. CDR3 regions were amplified by Arm-PCR using iRepertoire HTBI primers to build TCR beta libraries. One entry per CDR3 protein results from TCRdb running MiXCR on the multiplex PCR reads. The top ten hold about 8.9% of the sample, which has some 490,000 distinct CDR3 sequences, about 12% seen once. V lost 6 bases, J lost 5 bases, and 14 bases stayed unmatched. Per germline, CDR1 SGHAT and CDR2 FQNNGV. CDR3 length: 17 residues. The same sample was also used in a study of T cells in Graves' hyperthyroidism and ophthalmopathy. That paper adds: Using 13 V-J features, a model discriminated ophthalmopathy from stable hyperthyroidism.

The source of this sequence is a woman in her 30s with Graves disease. The chain carries TRBV11-2 and TRBJ2-1, with 9 bases that match TRBD2. Sequencing was performed on peripheral blood mononuclear cells (PBMCs), taken at new diagnosis, from a patient treated with antithyroid drugs. The CDR3: CASRPIILAGPDNEQFF. DNA of the CDR3: TGTGCCAGCAGGCCAATCATTCTAGCGGGGCCTGACAATGAGCAGTTCTTC.